Listed below are T cell receptor beta chains from one sample, sequenced in a study of vaccination and CD4 T cells after COVID-19. Their antigens remain unidentified. Each CDR3 protein gets one entry after TCRdb re-called the PCR reads with MiXCR. The table shows 18,000 or so distinct CDR3 sequences, with about 40% occurring only once. The sequenced sample was CD4+ T cells from blood, cultured in vitro, obtained before SARS-CoV-2 vaccination. These receptors came from a human donor who received a COVID-19 vaccine. The CDR3 runs from the conserved cysteine through the conserved F or W. Fields, in order: J gene, clone size, D gene, V gene, CDR3 DNA, CDR3 protein. A D gene is named only where the DNA matches it firmly. Not all rows give a size; the values are once, few, many and, for expanded clones, a class.

TRBJ2-3,.,.,TRBV7-6,TGTGCCAGCAGCTTAGTAGGAGATCCTACAGATACGCAGTATTTT,CASSLVGDPTDTQYF
TRBJ2-3,.,TRBD2,TRBV6-5,TGTGCCAGCAGTTACTTCCCAGCGGGGGGGTTCACAGATACGCAGTATTTT,CASSYFPAGGFTDTQYF
TRBJ1-1,.,.,TRBV5-1,TGCGCCAGCAGCTATTCCGGGACGGCGAACACTGAAGCTTTCTTT,CASSYSGTANTEAFF
TRBJ2-3,once,.,TRBV2,TGTGCCAGCCATTTTTCAGCCGGACACTCCACAGATACGCAGTATTTT,CASHFSAGHSTDTQYF
TRBJ2-3,.,.,TRBV5-1,TGCGCCAGCAGCCCTACTTGGGATACGCAGTATTTT,CASSPTWDTQYF
TRBJ2-6,.,TRBD2,TRBV12-3/TRBV12-4,TGTGCCAGCAGCGCCGGGGTAGCGGGGGCTGGGGCCAACGTCCTGACTTTC,CASSAGVAGAGANVLTF
TRBJ2-1,.,.,TRBV5-1,TGCGCCAGCAGCCGGGGGCAGGGCACCCACAATGAGCAGTTCTTC,CASSRGQGTHNEQFF
TRBJ2-1,.,TRBD2,TRBV25-1,TGTGCCAGCAGTGACTTCGGGACTAGCGGGGGGTGGTACAATGAGCAGTTCTTC,CASSDFGTSGGWYNEQFF
TRBJ2-1,.,.,TRBV20-1,TGCAGTGCTAGCGGGTACTCCTACAATGAGCAGTTCTTC,CSASGYSYNEQFF
TRBJ1-1,.,TRBD1,TRBV19,TGTGCCAGTAGTATAAGGGGGCTGAACACTGAAGCTTTCTTT,CASSIRGLNTEAFF
TRBJ2-5,.,.,TRBV27,TGTGCCAGCAGTTTCCGCGACTCTCCCGGGGGGACCCAGTACTTC,CASSFRDSPGGTQYF
TRBJ1-1,few,TRBD1,TRBV19,TGTGCCAGTAGTCCAAGACAGGGAAGCACTGAAGCTTTCTTT,CASSPRQGSTEAFF
TRBJ2-2,.,.,TRBV6-5,TGTGCCAGCAGTTACCATGGGGAGCTGTTTTTT,CASSYHGELFF
TRBJ1-6,.,.,TRBV20-1,TGCAGTGCCAGGGCAGGGGATAATTCACCCCTCCACTTT,CSARAGDNSPLHF
TRBJ2-1,once,.,TRBV20-1,TGCAGTGCTAGTGGGGGGAGGAATGAGCAGTTCTTC,CSASGGRNEQFF
TRBJ2-1,.,TRBD2,TRBV24-1,TGTGCCACTGGAGCAGGGACTAACTCCTACAATGAGCAGTTCTTC,CATGAGTNSYNEQFF
TRBJ1-1,.,.,TRBV11-3,TGTGCCAGCAGCTCGACACAGGGAACGGCTTTCTTT,CASSSTQGTAFF
TRBJ2-1,few,.,TRBV5-4,TGTGCCAGCAGCTTGCGCAGGGGAGACAATGAGCAGTTCTTC,CASSLRRGDNEQFF
TRBJ2-1,.,TRBD1,TRBV20-1,TGCAGTACCACTACGCAGGGGGTGAGAAATGAGCAGTTCTTC,CSTTTQGVRNEQFF
TRBJ1-1,few,.,TRBV4-1,TGCGCCAGCAGCCAAGCCATTCTGAGCATGAACACTGAAGCTTTCTTT,CASSQAILSMNTEAFF
TRBJ1-6,.,.,TRBV20-1,TGCAGTGCTAGTATGGACGGTACTAATTCACCCCTCCACTTT,CSASMDGTNSPLHF
TRBJ2-5,few,.,TRBV21-1,TGTGCCAGCAGCCGAGGAGACGAAGAGACCCAGTACTTC,CASSRGDEETQYF
TRBJ2-6,.,.,TRBV6-4,TGTGCCAGCAGTGACTCGGGGTCTGGGGCCAACGTCCTGACTTTC,CASSDSGSGANVLTF
TRBJ2-3,.,TRBD1,TRBV5-4,TGTGCCAGCAGCTTAGGGGGCGGCAGCGTACGCACAGATACGCAGTATTTT,CASSLGGGSVRTDTQYF
TRBJ1-2,.,TRBD1,TRBV6-5,TGTGCCAGCAGTTACTCGGGGGCAGGGGGCGCAGATGGCCACACCTTC,CASSYSGAGGADGHTF
TRBJ2-5,.,TRBD2,TRBV7-9,TGTGCCAGCAGCTTGGGACTAGCGGGGATACAGTACCAAGAGACCCAGTACTTC,CASSLGLAGIQYQETQYF
TRBJ2-1,.,TRBD2,TRBV7-2,TGTGCCAGCAGCTTAGTCGGGGGGGCTGCCTACAATGAGCAGTTCTTC,CASSLVGGAAYNEQFF
TRBJ1-6,.,.,TRBV6-7,TGTGCCAGCAGTGCAGTCTCCAGGGACTCCTATAATTCACCCCTCCACTTT,CASSAVSRDSYNSPLHF
TRBJ1-5,.,.,TRBV24-1,TGTGCCACCAGTGATACAGATAGCAATCAGCCCCAGCATTTT,CATSDTDSNQPQHF